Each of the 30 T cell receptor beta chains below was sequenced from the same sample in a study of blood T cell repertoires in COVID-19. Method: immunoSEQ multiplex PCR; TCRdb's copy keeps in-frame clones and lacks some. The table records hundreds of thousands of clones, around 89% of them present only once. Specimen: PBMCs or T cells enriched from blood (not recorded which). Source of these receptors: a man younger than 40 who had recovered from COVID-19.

The CDR3 DNA sequence: TGTGCCAGCAGCCAATACATTCGACAGGGTGGAGGGGAGACCCAGTACTTC. Its protein is CASSQYIRQGGGETQYF. The V gene is TRBV3-1 (or the pseudogene TRBV3-2), the J gene TRBJ2-5, with D tentatively TRBD1 (7 bases). The germline CDR1 and CDR2 sequences are LGHDT and YNNKEL (reference sequence). This CDR3 spans 17 amino acids. V shed 2 bases and J shed 5 bases, with 21 bases lying between them.

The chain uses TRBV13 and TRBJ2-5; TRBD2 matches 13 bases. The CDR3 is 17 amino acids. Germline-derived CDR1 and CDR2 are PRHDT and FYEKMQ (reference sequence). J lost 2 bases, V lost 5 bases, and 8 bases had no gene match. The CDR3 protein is CASSPKGLAGLQETQYF. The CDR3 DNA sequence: TGTGCCAGCAGCCCTAAGGGACTAGCGGGACTACAAGAGACCCAGTACTTC. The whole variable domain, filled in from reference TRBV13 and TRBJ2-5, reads AAGVIQSPRHLIKEKRETATLKCYPIPRHDTVYWYQQGPGQDPQFLISFYEKMQSDKGSIPDRFSAQQFSDYHSELNMSSLELGDSALYFCASSPKGLAGLQETQYFGPGTRLLVL.

The CDR3 sequence: CASSTREEQFF. The CDR3 region has the DNA TGTGCCAGTAGCACCCGGGAAGAGCAGTTCTTC. The chain is built from TRBV19 and TRBJ2-1; TRBD2 is a possible D gene (5 bases). The V gene lost 6 bases and the J gene lost 10 bases, with 10 bases spanning the gap. CDR1 is LNHDA, CDR2 SQIVND, per germline (reference sequence). CDR3 length: 11 amino acids.

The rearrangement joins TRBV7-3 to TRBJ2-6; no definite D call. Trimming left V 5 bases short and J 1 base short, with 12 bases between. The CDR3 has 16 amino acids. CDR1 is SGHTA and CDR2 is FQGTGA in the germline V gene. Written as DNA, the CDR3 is TGTGCCAGCAGCCCTTCGGTAATGTCTGGGGCCAACGTCCTGACTTTC. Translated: CASSPSVMSGANVLTF.

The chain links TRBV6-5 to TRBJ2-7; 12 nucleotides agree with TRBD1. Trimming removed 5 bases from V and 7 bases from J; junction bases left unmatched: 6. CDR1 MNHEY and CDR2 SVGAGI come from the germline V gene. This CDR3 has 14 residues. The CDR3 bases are TGTGCCAGCAGTAGGGACAGGGGGCTGGGGGAGCAGTACTTC. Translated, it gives CASSRDRGLGEQYF.

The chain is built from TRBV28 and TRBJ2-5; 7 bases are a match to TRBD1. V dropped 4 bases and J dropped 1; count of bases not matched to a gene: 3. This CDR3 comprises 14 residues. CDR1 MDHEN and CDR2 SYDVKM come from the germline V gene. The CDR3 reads CASSWGQPQETQYF. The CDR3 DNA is TGTGCCAGCAGTTGGGGACAGCCCCAAGAGACCCAGTACTTC.

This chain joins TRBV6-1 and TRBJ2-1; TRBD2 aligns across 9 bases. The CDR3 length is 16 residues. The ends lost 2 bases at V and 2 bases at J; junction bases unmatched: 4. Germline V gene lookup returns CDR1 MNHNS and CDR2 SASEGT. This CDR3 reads CASSETGGRAYNEQFF. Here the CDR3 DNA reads TGTGCCAGCAGTGAAACCGGCGGGAGGGCCTACAATGAGCAGTTCTTC.

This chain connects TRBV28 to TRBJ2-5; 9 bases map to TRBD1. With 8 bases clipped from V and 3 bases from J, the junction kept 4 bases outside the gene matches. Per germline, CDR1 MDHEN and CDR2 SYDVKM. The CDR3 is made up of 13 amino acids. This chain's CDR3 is CASQTGGKETQYF. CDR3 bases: TGTGCCAGCCAGACAGGGGGGAAAGAGACCCAGTACTTC.

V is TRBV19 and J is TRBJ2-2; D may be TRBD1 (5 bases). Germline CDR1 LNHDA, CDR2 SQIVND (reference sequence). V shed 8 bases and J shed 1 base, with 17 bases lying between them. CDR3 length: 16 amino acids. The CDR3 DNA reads TGTGCCAGTTGTTCGAAATGGACAAGGAACACCGGGGAGCTGTTTTTT. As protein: CASCSKWTRNTGELFF.

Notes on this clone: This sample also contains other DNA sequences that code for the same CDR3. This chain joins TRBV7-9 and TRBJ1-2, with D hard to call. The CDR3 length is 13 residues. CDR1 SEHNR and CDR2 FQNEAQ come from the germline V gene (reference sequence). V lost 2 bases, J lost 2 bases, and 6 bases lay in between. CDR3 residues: CASSLPGNYGYTF. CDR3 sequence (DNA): TGTGCCAGCAGCTTACCAGGAAACTATGGCTACACCTTC. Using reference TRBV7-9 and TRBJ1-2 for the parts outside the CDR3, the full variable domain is DTGVSQNPRHKITKRGQNVTFRCDPISEHNRLYWYRQTLGQGPEFLTYFQNEAQLEKSRLLSDRFSAERPKGSFSTLEIQRTEQGDSAMYLCASSLPGNYGYTFGSGTRLTVV.

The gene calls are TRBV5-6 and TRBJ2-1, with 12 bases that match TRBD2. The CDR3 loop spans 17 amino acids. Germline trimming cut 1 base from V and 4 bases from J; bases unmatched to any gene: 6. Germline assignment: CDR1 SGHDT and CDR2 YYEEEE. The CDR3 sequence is CASSLLLGLAGYNEQFF. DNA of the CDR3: TGTGCCAGCAGCTTGTTACTGGGACTAGCGGGTTACAATGAGCAGTTCTTC.

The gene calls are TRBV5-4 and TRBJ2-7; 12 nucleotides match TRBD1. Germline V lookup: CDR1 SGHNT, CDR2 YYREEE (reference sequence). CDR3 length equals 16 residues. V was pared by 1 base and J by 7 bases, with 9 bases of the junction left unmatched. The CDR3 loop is CASSLSLGQGAGEQYF. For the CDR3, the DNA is TGTGCCAGCAGCTTGAGTCTGGGACAGGGGGCCGGGGAGCAGTACTTC. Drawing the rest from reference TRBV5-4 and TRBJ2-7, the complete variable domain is ETGVTQSPTHLIKTRGQQVTLRCSSQSGHNTVSWYQQALGQGPQFIFQYYREEENGRGNFPPRFSGLQFPNYSSELNVNALELDDSALYLCASSLSLGQGAGEQYFGPGTRLTVT.

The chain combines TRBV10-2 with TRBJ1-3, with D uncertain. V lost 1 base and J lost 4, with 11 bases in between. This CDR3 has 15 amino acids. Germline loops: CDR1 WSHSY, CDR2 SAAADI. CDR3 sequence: CASSELRVAGNTIYF. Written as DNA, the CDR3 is TGCGCCAGCAGTGAGTTGAGGGTTGCGGGAAACACCATATATTTT.

The CDR3 spells CASSDIGRANSPLHF. In nucleotides, the CDR3 is TGCGCCAGCAGTGATATAGGGAGAGCGAATTCACCCCTCCACTTT. The V call is TRBV10-2, the J call TRBJ1-6; D unresolved. V was pared by 3 bases and J by 7 bases, with 13 bases between. From germline, CDR1 is WSHSY and CDR2 SAAADI. This CDR3 is built from 15 residues.

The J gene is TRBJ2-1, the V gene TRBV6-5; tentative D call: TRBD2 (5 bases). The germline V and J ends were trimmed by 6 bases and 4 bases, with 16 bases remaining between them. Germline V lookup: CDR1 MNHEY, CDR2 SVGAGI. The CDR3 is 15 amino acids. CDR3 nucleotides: TGTGCCAGCAGGAGGGAAGCGGAAGGGTACAATGAGCAGTTCTTC. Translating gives CASRREAEGYNEQFF.

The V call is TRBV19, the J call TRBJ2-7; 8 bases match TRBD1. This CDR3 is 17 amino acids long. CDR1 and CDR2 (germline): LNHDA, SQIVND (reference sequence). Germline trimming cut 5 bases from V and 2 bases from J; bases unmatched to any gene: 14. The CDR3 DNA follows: TGTGCCAGTAGTTCCGGACAGGGCACGGGTCGGGCCTACGAGCAGTACTTC. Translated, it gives CASSSGQGTGRAYEQYF.

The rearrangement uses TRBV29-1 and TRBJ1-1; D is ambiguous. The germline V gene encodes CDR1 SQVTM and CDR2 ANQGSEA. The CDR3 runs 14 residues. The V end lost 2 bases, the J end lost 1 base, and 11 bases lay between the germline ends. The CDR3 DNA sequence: TGCAGCGTTGAATTGCGGGTCCAGAACACTGAAGCTTTCTTT. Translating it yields CSVELRVQNTEAFF.

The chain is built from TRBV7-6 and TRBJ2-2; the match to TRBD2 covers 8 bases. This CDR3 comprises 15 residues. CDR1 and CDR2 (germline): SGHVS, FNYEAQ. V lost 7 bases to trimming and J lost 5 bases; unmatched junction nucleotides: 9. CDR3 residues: CASTWRREVTGELFF. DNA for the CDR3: TGTGCCAGCACCTGGCGGCGGGAGGTTACCGGGGAGCTGTTTTTT.

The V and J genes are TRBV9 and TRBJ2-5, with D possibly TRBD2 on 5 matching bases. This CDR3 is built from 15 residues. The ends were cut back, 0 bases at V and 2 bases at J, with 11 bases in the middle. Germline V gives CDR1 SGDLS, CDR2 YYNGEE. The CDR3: CASSVAAGVQETQYF. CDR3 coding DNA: TGTGCCAGCAGCGTAGCCGCGGGTGTGCAAGAGACCCAGTACTTC.

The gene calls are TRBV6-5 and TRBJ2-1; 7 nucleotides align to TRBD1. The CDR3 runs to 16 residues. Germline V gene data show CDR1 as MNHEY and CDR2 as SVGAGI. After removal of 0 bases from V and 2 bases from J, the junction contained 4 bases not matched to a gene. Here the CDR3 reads CASSYSSRGPYNEQFF. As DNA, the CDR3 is TGTGCCAGCAGTTACTCGTCGAGGGGGCCCTACAATGAGCAGTTCTTC.

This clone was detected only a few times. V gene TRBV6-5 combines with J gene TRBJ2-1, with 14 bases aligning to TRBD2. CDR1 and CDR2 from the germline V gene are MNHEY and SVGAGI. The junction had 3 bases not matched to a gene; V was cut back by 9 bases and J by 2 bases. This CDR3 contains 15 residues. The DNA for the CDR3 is TGTGCCAGTCGACTAGCGGGGGGGGCCTACAATGAGCAGTTCTTC. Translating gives CASRLAGGAYNEQFF.

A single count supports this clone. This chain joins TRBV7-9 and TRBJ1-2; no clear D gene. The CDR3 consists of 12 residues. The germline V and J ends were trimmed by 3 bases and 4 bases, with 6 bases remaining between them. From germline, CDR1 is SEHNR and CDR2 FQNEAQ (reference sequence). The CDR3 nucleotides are TGTGCCAGCAGCTTGGCAAGCTATGGCTACACCTTC. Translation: CASSLASYGYTF. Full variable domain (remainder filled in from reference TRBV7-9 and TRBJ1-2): DTGVSQNPRHKITKRGQNVTFRCDPISEHNRLYWYRQTLGQGPEFLTYFQNEAQLEKSRLLSDRFSAERPKGSFSTLEIQRTEQGDSAMYLCASSLASYGYTFGSGTRLTVV.

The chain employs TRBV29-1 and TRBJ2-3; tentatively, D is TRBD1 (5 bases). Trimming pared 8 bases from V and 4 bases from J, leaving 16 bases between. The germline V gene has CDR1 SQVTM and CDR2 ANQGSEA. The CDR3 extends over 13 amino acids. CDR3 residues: CSIHPRAPDTQYF. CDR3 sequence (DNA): TGCAGCATTCACCCCAGGGCCCCAGATACGCAGTATTTT.

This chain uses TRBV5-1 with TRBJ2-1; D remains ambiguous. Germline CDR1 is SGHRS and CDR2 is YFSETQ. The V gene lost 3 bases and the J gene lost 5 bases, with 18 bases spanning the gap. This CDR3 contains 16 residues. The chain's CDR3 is CASSSTEQLTNNEQFF. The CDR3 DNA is TGCGCCAGCAGCTCTACGGAACAGCTAACAAACAATGAGCAGTTCTTC.

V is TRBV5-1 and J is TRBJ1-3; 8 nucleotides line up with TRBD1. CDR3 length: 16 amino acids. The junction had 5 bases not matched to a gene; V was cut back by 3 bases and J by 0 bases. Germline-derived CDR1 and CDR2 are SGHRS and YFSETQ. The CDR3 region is CASSSTTGGSGNTIYF. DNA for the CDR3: TGCGCCAGCAGCTCAACTACAGGGGGCTCTGGAAACACCATATATTTT.

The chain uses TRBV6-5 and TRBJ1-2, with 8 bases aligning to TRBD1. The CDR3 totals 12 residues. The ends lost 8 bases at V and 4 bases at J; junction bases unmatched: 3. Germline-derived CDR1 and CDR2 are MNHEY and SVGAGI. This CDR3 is CASSDRVYGYTF. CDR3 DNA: TGTGCCAGCTCGGACAGGGTCTATGGCTACACCTTC.

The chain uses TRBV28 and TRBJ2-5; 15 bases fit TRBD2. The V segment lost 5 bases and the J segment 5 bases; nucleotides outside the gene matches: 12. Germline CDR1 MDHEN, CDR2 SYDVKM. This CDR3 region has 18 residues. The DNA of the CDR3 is TGTGCCAGCAGTCTCAGGACTAGCGGGAGGGCTAGGAGGGAGACCCAGTACTTC. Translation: CASSLRTSGRARRETQYF. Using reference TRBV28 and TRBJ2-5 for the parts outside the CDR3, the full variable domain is DVKVTQSSRYLVKRTGEKVFLECVQDMDHENMFWYRQDPGLGLRLIYFSYDVKMKEKGDIPEGYSVSREKKERFSLILESASTNQTSMYLCASSLRTSGRARRETQYFGPGTRLLVL.

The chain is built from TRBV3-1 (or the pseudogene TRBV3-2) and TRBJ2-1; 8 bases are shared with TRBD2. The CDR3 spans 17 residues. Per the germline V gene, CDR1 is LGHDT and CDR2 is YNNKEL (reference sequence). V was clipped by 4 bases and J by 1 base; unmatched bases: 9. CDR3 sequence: CASSRYELAGSYNEQFF. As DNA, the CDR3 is TGTGCCAGCAGCCGCTACGAATTAGCGGGGTCCTACAATGAGCAGTTCTTC.

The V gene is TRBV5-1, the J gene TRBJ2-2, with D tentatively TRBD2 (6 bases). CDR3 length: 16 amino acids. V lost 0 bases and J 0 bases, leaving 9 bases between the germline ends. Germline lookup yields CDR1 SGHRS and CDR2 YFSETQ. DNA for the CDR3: TGCGCCAGCAGCTTGGCCGGGAGTCCGAACACCGGGGAGCTGTTTTTT. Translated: CASSLAGSPNTGELFF.

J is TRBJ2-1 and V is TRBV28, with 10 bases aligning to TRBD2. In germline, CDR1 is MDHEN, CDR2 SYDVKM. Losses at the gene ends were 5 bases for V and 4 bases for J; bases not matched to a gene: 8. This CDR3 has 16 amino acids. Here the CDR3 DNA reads TGTGCCAGCAGTCCAGCCAGGACTAGCGGTTACAATGAGCAGTTCTTC. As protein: CASSPARTSGYNEQFF.